This record covers a single T cell receptor (beta chain). What it binds is unknown. All donors were healthy HIV-negative adults lacking recent acute infections or vaccinations. Trimming shortened V by 7 bases and J by 0 bases, and 10 bases separated the two germline ends. CDR1 is SNHLY and CDR2 is FYNNEI in the germline V gene. The CDR3 covers 15 residues. The sample comes from a study of shared clonotypes between healthy human individuals. The overall study: Donors consisted of a couple of women and three men between 18 and 49. Study-level findings and limits: Clonotypes not shared had lower generation probabilities than those common to all four donors. Generally, naive subsets (rather than memory subsets) showed larger estimated richness.

Sequenced by immunoSEQ multiplex PCR; TCRdb stores in-frame clones only, minus some. The sample lists roughly 2 million clones; 85% to 95% were seen once. The genes are TRBV2 and TRBJ2-6; D remains ambiguous. Sequencing was carried out using naive CD4+ T cells sorted from blood. Subset specified: CD45RA+ positively selected. The source of this sequence is a man aged 18 to 29 in good health. This CDR3 is CASITLSSGANVLTF. The CDR3, as DNA: TGTGCCAGCATAACCCTGAGCTCTGGGGCCAACGTCCTGACTTTC.